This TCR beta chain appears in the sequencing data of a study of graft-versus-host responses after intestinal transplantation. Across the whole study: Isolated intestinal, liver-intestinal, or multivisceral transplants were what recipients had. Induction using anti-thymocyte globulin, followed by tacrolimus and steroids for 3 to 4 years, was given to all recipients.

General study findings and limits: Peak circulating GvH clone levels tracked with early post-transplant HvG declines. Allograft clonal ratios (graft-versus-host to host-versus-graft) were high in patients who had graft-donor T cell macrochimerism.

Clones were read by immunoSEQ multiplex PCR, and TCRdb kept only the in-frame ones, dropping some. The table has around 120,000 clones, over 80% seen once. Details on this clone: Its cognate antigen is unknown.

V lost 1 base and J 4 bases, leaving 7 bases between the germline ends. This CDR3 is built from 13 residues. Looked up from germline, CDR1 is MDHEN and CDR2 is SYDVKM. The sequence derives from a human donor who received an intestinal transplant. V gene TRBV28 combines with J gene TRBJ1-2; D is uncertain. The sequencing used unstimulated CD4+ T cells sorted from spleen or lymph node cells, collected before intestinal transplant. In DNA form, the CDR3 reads TGTGCCAGCAGTTTATACAGCACCTATGGCTACACCTTC. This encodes CASSLYSTYGYTF.